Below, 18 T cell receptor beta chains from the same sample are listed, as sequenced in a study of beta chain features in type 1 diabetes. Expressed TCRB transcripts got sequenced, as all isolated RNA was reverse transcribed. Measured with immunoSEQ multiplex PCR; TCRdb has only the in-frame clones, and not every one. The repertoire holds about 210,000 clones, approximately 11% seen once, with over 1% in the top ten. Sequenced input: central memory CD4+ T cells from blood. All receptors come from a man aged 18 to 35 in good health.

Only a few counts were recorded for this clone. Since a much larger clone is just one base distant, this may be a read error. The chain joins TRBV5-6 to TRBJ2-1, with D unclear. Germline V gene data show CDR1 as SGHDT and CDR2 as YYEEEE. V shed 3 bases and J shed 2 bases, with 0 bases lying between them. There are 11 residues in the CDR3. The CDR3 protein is CASSSYNEQFF. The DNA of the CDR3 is TGTGCCAGCAGCTCCTACAATGAGCAGTTCTTC.

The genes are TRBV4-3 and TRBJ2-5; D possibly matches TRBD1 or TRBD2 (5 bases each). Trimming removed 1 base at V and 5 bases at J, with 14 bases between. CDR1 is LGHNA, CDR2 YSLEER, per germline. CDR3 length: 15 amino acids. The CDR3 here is CASSQVGDPQETQYF. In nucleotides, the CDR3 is TGCGCCAGCAGCCAAGTTGGGGACCCACAGGAGACCCAGTACTTC.

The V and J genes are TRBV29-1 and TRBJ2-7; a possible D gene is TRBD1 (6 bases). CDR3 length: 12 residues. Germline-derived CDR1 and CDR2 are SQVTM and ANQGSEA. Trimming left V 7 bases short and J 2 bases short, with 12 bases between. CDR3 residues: CSAGQPPYEQYF. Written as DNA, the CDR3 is TGCAGCGCTGGACAGCCTCCCTACGAGCAGTACTTC.

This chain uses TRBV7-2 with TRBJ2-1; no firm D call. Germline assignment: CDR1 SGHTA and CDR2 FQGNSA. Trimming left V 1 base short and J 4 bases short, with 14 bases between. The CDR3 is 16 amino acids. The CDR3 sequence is CASSLERSSRYNEQFF. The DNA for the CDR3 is TGTGCCAGCAGCTTAGAAAGGTCTAGTAGGTACAATGAGCAGTTCTTC.

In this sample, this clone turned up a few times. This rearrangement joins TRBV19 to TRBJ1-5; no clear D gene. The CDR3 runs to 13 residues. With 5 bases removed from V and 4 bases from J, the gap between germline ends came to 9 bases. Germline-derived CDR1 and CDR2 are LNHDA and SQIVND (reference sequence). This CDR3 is CASSYASNQPQHF. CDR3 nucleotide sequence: TGTGCCAGTAGTTACGCCAGTAATCAGCCCCAGCATTTT.

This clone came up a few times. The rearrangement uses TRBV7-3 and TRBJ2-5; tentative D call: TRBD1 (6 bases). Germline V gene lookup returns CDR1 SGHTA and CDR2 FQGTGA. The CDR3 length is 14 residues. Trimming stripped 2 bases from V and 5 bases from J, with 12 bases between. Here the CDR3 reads CASSLQGPEETQYF. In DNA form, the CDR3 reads TGTGCCAGCAGCTTACAGGGGCCTGAGGAGACCCAGTACTTC.

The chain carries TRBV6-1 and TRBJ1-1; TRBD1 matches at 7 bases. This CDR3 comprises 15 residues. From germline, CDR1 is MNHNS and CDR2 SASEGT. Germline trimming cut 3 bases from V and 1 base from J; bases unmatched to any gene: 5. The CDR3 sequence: CASSESRGWNTEAFF. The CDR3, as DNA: TGTGCCAGCAGTGAGTCCAGGGGGTGGAACACTGAAGCTTTCTTT.

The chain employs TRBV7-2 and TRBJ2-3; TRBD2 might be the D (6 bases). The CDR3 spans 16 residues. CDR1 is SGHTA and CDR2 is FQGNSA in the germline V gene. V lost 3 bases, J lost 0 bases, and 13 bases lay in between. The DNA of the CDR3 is TGTGCCAGCAGCTTGGCGGAGCGGGCAAGCACAGATACGCAGTATTTT. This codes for CASSLAERASTDTQYF.

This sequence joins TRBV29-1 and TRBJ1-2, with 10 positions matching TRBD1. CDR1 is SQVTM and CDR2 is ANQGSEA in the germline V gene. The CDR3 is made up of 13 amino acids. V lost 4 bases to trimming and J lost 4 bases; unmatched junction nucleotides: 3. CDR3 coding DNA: TGCAGCGTTGGGACAGGGGGTTTCTATGGCTACACCTTC. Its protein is CSVGTGGFYGYTF.

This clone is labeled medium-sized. CDR3 sequence: CASRGDGNEKLFF. For the CDR3, the DNA is TGTGCCAGCAGGGGCGACGGTAATGAAAAACTGTTTTTT. This chain joins TRBV7-6 and TRBJ1-4; D unresolved. This CDR3 region has 13 residues. With 6 bases removed from V and 4 bases from J, the gap between germline ends came to 9 bases. Germline CDR1 and CDR2: SGHVS and FNYEAQ. The complete variable domain, with remaining parts taken from reference TRBV7-6 and TRBJ1-4, reads GAGVSQSPRYKVTKRGQDVALRCDPISGHVSLYWYRQALGQGPEFLTYFNYEAQQDKSGLPNDRFSAERPEGSISTLTIQRTEQRDSAMYRCASRGDGNEKLFFGSGTQLSVL.

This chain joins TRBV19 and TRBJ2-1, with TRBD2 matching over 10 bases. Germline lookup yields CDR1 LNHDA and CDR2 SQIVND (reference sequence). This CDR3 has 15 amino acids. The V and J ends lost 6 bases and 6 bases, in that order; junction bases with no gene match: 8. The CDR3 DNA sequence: TGTGCCAGTAGCTCGAGCGGGAGGGCCCTCAATGAGCAGTTCTTC. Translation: CASSSSGRALNEQFF.

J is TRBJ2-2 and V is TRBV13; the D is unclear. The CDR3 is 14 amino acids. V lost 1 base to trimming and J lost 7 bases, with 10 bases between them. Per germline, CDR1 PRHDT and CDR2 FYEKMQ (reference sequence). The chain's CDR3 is CASSLASRSGELFF. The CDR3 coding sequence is TGTGCCAGCAGCTTAGCCTCCCGTAGCGGGGAGCTGTTTTTT.

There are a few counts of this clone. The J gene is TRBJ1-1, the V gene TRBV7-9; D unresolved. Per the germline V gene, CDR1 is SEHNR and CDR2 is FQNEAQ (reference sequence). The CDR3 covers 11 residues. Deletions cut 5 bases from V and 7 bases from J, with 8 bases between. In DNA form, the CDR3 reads TGTGCCAGCAGCCTAGACGGTGAAGCTTTCTTT. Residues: CASSLDGEAFF.

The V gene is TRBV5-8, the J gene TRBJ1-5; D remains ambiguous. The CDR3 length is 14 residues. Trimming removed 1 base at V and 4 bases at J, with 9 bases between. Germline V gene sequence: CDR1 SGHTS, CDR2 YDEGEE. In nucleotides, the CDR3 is TGTGCCAGCAGCTTGTACGGAGGGAATCAGCCCCAGCATTTT. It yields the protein CASSLYGGNQPQHF.

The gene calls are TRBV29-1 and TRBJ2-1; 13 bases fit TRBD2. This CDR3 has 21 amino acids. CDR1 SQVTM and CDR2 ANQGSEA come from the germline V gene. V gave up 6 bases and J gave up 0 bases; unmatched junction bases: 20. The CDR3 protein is CSVRRGGSGLAGAPSYNEQFF. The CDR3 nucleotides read TGCAGCGTCCGGCGGGGTGGGTCAGGACTAGCGGGAGCCCCCTCCTACAATGAGCAGTTCTTC.

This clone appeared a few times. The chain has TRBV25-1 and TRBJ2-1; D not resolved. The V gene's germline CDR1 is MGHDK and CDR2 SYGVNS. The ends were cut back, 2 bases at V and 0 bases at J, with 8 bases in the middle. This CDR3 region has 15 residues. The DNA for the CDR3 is TGTGCCAGCAGTGAACCGGTAGGCTCCTACAATGAGCAGTTCTTC. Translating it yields CASSEPVGSYNEQFF.

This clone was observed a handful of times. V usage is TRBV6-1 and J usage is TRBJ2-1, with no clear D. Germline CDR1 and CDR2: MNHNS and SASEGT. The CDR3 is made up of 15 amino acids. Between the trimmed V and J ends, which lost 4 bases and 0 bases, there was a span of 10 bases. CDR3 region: CASSADPLSYNEQFF. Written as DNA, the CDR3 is TGTGCCAGCAGTGCCGATCCACTCTCCTACAATGAGCAGTTCTTC.

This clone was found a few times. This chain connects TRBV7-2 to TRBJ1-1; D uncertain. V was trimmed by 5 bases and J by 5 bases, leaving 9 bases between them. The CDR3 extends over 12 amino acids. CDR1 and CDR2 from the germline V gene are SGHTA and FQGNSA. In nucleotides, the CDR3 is TGTGCCAGCAGCATTAGGGAGACTGAAGCTTTCTTT. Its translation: CASSIRETEAFF.